This record concerns one T cell receptor (beta chain) sequence. Its specificity is unknown. Some clones are missing from TCRdb's copy, which holds only in-frame ones; the method was immunoSEQ multiplex PCR. The table records approximately 180,000 clones, about 87% of them present only once. The CDR3 is 12 amino acids. V was pared by 6 bases and J by 6 bases, with 10 bases between. The germline CDR1 and CDR2 sequences are LNHDA and SQIVND (reference sequence). This sample was taken from a study of cytomegalovirus exposure and HLA in healthy donors. Overall study findings and caveats: According to a subsequent analysis, TCR clusters from the first cohort were inclined to appear together in the 100 to 150 validation repertoires.

The receptor was derived from a woman in her 30s in good health and CMV-seronegative. The gene calls are TRBV19 and TRBJ2-3, with D possibly matching TRBD2 (5 bases). The sequencing input was PBMCs. The CDR3 coding sequence is TGTGCCAGTAGCCAGCGGTGGGATACGCAGTATTTT. Protein: CASSQRWDTQYF.